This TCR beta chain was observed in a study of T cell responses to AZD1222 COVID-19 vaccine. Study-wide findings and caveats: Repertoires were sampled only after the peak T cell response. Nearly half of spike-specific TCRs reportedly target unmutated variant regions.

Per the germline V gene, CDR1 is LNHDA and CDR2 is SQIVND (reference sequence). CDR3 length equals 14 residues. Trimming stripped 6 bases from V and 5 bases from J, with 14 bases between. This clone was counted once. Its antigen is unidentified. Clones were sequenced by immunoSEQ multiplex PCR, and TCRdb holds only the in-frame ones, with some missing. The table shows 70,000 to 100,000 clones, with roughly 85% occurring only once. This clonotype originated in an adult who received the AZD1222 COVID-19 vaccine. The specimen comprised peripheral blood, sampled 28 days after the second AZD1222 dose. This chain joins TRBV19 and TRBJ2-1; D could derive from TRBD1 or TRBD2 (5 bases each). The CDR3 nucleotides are TGTGCCAGTAGGCGAATGGGGGATGACAATGAGCAGTTCTTC. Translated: CASRRMGDDNEQFF.